The entry below gives a single TCR beta chain sequence along with its context. Its antigen is still unknown. The data are from a study of CD8 T cells in ankylosing spondylitis. Quantitative 5'-RACE was performed with molecular barcodes, and it yielded the TCR beta libraries. Each CDR3 protein is one row after TCRdb ran MiXCR on the 5' RACE reads. Here the sample spans 670,000 or so distinct CDR3 sequences, roughly 20% being singletons. Points from the study as a whole: For ankylosing spondylitis blood, a TCR beta motif of eight or nine highly homologous variants appeared characteristic.

V dropped 0 bases and J dropped 7 bases, with 23 bases sitting between them. Germline V gene lookup returns CDR1 SGHDT and CDR2 YYEEEE. The CDR3 has 17 amino acids. The sequenced sample consisted of blood, either unsorted or a sorted T cell fraction (not recorded which). The clonotype was recovered from a male donor with ankylosing spondylitis. The chain combines TRBV5-6 with TRBJ2-7, with D perhaps matching TRBD1 or TRBD2 (6 bases each). CDR3: CASSLAGVTGGPREQYF. The DNA of the CDR3 is TGTGCCAGCAGCTTGGCCGGGGTGACTGGGGGGCCGCGGGAGCAGTACTTC.